This T cell receptor beta chain was sequenced in a study of neurological immune-mediated disorders. 5'RACE with 10-nucleotide random UMIs produced the cDNA. TCRdb reprocessed the 5' RACE reads via MiXCR and lists one record per CDR3 protein. Here the sample spans fewer than 90,000 distinct CDR3 sequences, less than 5.5% being singletons. The CDR3 totals 15 residues. CDR1 is SNHLY, CDR2 FYNNEI, per germline. V was cut by 7 bases and J by 0 bases, with 15 bases left in between. This clonotype was counted only a few times. From 2 million PBMCs stored at -80 C, the unsorted libraries were generated. Sequencing was done on a sample of PBMCs. The V call is TRBV2, the J call TRBJ1-1, with unresolved D. This clonotype was obtained from a man younger than 35 with multiple sclerosis. The CDR3 protein is CASIAGDPLNTEAFF. The CDR3 DNA is TGTGCCAGCATTGCCGGGGATCCCTTGAACACTGAAGCTTTCTTT.